Listed below are T cell receptor beta chains from one sample, sequenced in a study of blood T cell repertoires in COVID-19. Using immunoSEQ multiplex PCR, the repertoire was profiled, and TCRdb retains in-frame clones only, with some absent. The repertoire holds about 230,000 clones, with approximately 81% as singletons. The sequencing input was peripheral blood. Receptors originate from a middle-aged man with acute or convalescent COVID-19. Each CDR3 is given with its conserved first and last residue. The D gene is left open where the match is weak. Clone size, where shown, is once, few, many, or a class for clones that have expanded.

J gene	D gene	V gene	clone size	CDR3 DNA	CDR3 protein
TRBJ1-2	TRBD1	TRBV2	-	TGTGCCAGCAGCGAGACCGGGACAGGTTGGGGAGGCTACACCTTC	CASSETGTGWGGYTF
TRBJ1-1	-	TRBV19	-	TGTGCCAGTAGTATAGTTCCATACACTGAAGCTTTCTTT	CASSIVPYTEAFF
TRBJ2-2	-	TRBV2	-	TGTGCCAGCAAACTTCTAAACACCGGGGAGCTGTTTTTT	CASKLLNTGELFF
TRBJ1-4	-	TRBV28	-	TGTGCCAGCAGTTCATGGACGGAGCGGGAAAAACTGTTTTTT	CASSSWTEREKLFF
TRBJ2-7	-	TRBV2	-	TGTGCCAGCAGCACTAGGGGAGGATACTACGAGCAGTACTTC	CASSTRGGYYEQYF
TRBJ1-6	-	TRBV19	-	TGTGCCAGTACCCGGAGGAATAATTCACCCCTCCACTTT	CASTRRNNSPLHF
TRBJ2-1	-	TRBV2	-	TGTGCCAGCAGTGATTACTACAATGAGCAGTTCTTC	CASSDYYNEQFF
TRBJ1-6	-	TRBV6-1	-	TGTGCCAGCAGTGAAAGCCAGGCCAATTCACCCCTCCACTTT	CASSESQANSPLHF
TRBJ1-5	TRBD1	TRBV6-1	-	TGTGCCAGCAGTGAAGCCGCAGGGGGTAACCAGCCCCAGCATTTT	CASSEAAGGNQPQHF
TRBJ1-5	TRBD1	TRBV5-5	-	TGTGCCAGCAGCCCGGACAGGGATCAGCCCCAGCATTTT	CASSPDRDQPQHF
TRBJ1-1	-	TRBV27	-	TGTGCCAGCAGTTTATTTAGTAGCACTGAAGCTTTCTTT	CASSLFSSTEAFF
TRBJ2-1	-	TRBV19	-	TGTGCCAGTAGTCAACGATCTAGTGAGCAGTTCTTC	CASSQRSSEQFF
TRBJ1-1	TRBD1	TRBV5-4	-	TGTGCCAGCAGCTTGGCAGGGGGGAACACTGAAGCTTTCTTT	CASSLAGGNTEAFF
TRBJ2-5	TRBD2	TRBV18	-	TGTGCCAGCTCCCCGTGGCCTAGCGGGGGGGCGACGGAGACCCAGTACTTC	CASSPWPSGGATETQYF
TRBJ2-2	-	TRBV15	once	TGTGCCACCAGCAGAGAGGAGACCGGGGAGCTGTTTTTT	CATSREETGELFF
TRBJ1-2	TRBD1	TRBV3-1/TRBV3-2	-	TGTGCCAGCAGCCAAGAGGCTCTACAGGGGGTCAATGGCTACACCTTC	CASSQEALQGVNGYTF
TRBJ2-4	TRBD2	TRBV14	-	TGTGCCAGCAGCCAAGAAGGACTAGCGAGCGTTCAGTACTTC	CASSQEGLASVQYF
TRBJ2-5	TRBD1	TRBV5-6	-	TGTGCCAGCACCTGGGGGACAGGGGGTCTACCTCACTTC	CASTWGTGGLPHF
TRBJ1-5	-	TRBV28	-	TGTGCCAGCAGTACAGTCTTAGCCCAGCATTTT	CASSTVLAQHF
TRBJ1-1	-	TRBV6-5	-	TGTGCCAGCATCCCGGCCGGCGGTGGCACTGAAGCTTTCTTT	CASIPAGGGTEAFF
TRBJ1-1	-	TRBV12-3/TRBV12-4	-	TGTGCCAGCAGTTTAAGGGGAAACACTGAAGCTTTCTTT	CASSLRGNTEAFF
TRBJ1-3	TRBD1	TRBV29-1	-	TGCAGCACCACAGGGGCGAGTGGAAACACCATATATTTT	CSTTGASGNTIYF
TRBJ2-1	-	TRBV27	-	TGTGCCAGCAGTCCAATCCGGGACACATACAATGAGCAGTTCTTC	CASSPIRDTYNEQFF
TRBJ2-7	-	TRBV19	-	TGTGCCAGTAGTACTCGACAGTCCTCCTACGAGCAGTACTTC	CASSTRQSSYEQYF
TRBJ1-1	TRBD1	TRBV3-1/TRBV3-2	few	TGTGCCAGCAGCCTTACAGTTTCAGGGGGCACTGAAGCTTTCTTT	CASSLTVSGGTEAFF
TRBJ1-2	TRBD1	TRBV7-9	-	TGTGCCAGCAGCTGGACAGGGTATGGCTACACCTTC	CASSWTGYGYTF
TRBJ1-3	-	TRBV28	-	TGTGCCACCGCCGACGGAGGCTCTGGAAACACCATATATTTT	CATADGGSGNTIYF
TRBJ1-4	TRBD1	TRBV30	-	TGTGCCTGGAGTGTAGGTCCGGGCAGGGGGCCGGTTCAGTTTTTT	CAWSVGPGRGPVQFF
TRBJ1-2	-	TRBV6-5	-	TGTGCCAGCACCCGTGGGGGGGGGACGGCCTATGGCTACACCTTC	CASTRGGGTAYGYTF
TRBJ2-1	TRBD1	TRBV5-4	-	TGTGCCAGCAGTTCGGGACAGGGCGGCTACAATGAGCAGTTCTTC	CASSSGQGGYNEQFF
TRBJ1-5	-	TRBV4-1	-	TGCGCCAGCAGCCATAAACAGGGTTCCAATCAGCCCCAGCATTTT	CASSHKQGSNQPQHF